What follows are 19 T cell receptor beta chains derived from one specimen sequenced in a study of T cell responses to AZD1222 COVID-19 vaccine. The method was immunoSEQ multiplex PCR; TCRdb's version includes in-frame clones alone and lacks a portion of them. The sample consists of around 200,000 clones, 85% to 90% of them appearing once. The sample here was peripheral blood, taken on day 0 of AZD1222 vaccination. The receptors originated from an adult in good health.

The chain has TRBV9 and TRBJ2-1; no clear D gene. The CDR3 runs to 16 residues. CDR1 and CDR2 (germline): SGDLS, YYNGEE. Trimming removed 0 bases from V and 3 bases from J, with 13 bases in between. The CDR3 loop is CASSVGSDPYYNEQFF. In nucleotides, the CDR3 is TGTGCCAGCAGCGTAGGGTCTGACCCTTACTACAATGAGCAGTTCTTC.

This clone was recorded a few times. In the same sample, other DNA sequences code for this CDR3. The chain links TRBV19 to TRBJ1-6; D is possibly TRBD1 (6 bases). The germline CDR1 and CDR2 sequences are LNHDA and SQIVND (reference sequence). The CDR3 runs 15 residues. V lost 0 bases to trimming and J lost 10 bases, with 13 bases between them. For the CDR3, the DNA is TGTGCCAGTAGTATAGATCAACAGGGAGGGTCACCCCTCCACTTT. Amino acid sequence: CASSIDQQGGSPLHF.

The chain combines TRBV6-1 with TRBJ1-1, with D unclear. The ends were cut back, 0 bases at V and 3 bases at J, with 8 bases in the middle. CDR1 MNHNS and CDR2 SASEGT come from the germline V gene. The CDR3 loop spans 14 amino acids. CDR3 sequence (DNA): TGTGCCAGCAGTGAAGCCTTCGACGACACTGAAGCTTTCTTT. Translated, it gives CASSEAFDDTEAFF.

The chain uses TRBV3-1 (or the pseudogene TRBV3-2) and TRBJ2-7; no reliable D call. CDR1 LGHDT and CDR2 YNNKEL come from the germline V gene (reference sequence). This CDR3 region has 15 residues. Trimming removed 0 bases at V and 4 bases at J, with 13 bases between. CDR3 in DNA: TGTGCCAGCAGCCAAGATCGGCGGCTTCAGTACGAGCAGTACTTC. This translates into CASSQDRRLQYEQYF.

The chain carries TRBV14 and TRBJ1-3, with D unclear. V was cut by 1 base and J by 6 bases, with 10 bases left in between. Germline values: CDR1 SGHDN, CDR2 FVKESK. The CDR3 sequence is 14 residues long. CDR3 in amino acids: CASSQAGSLNTIYF. CDR3 in DNA: TGTGCCAGCAGCCAAGCGGGCAGTCTAAACACCATATATTTT.

With respect to this clone: Within the sample, other DNA sequences also encode this same CDR3. The chain recombines TRBV20-1 with TRBJ1-2; D remains ambiguous. V dropped 6 bases and J dropped 6 bases, with 11 bases sitting between them. Looked up from germline, CDR1 is DFQATT and CDR2 is SNEGSKA (reference sequence). The CDR3 runs to 11 residues. The CDR3 DNA reads TGCAGTGCCTCGGCCGGGAATGGCTACACCTTC. Translated: CSASAGNGYTF.

The V gene is TRBV5-1, the J gene TRBJ2-2, with D tentatively TRBD1 or TRBD2 (5 bases each). The germline V gene has CDR1 SGHRS and CDR2 YFSETQ. V was clipped by 4 bases and J by 8 bases, with 15 bases between them. The CDR3 sequence is 14 residues long. The CDR3 sequence is CASSRDPSSGELFF. CDR3 DNA: TGCGCCAGCAGCCGGGACCCATCAAGTGGGGAGCTGTTTTTT.

The CDR3 region is CASSLGEVYEQYF. CDR3 nucleotides: TGTGCCAGCAGCTTAGGGGAGGTCTACGAGCAGTACTTC. The chain combines TRBV11-3 with TRBJ2-7; tentative D call: TRBD2 (6 bases). V lost 1 base, J lost 3 bases, and 7 bases lay in between. CDR1 and CDR2 (germline): SGHNT, YENEEA. The CDR3 is 13 amino acids.

This rearrangement joins TRBV10-3 to TRBJ1-2; D might be TRBD1 (5 bases). The V gene lost 6 bases and the J gene lost 1 base, with 12 bases spanning the gap. This CDR3 spans 14 amino acids. Germline V lookup: CDR1 ENHRY, CDR2 SYGVKD. DNA of the CDR3: TGTGCCATCAGCTCATCACAGGTTAACTATGGCTACACCTTC. Encoded protein: CAISSSQVNYGYTF.

Remarks on this clone: Other DNA sequences in the same sample also yield this CDR3. The V call is TRBV5-1, the J call TRBJ1-4; D unresolved. Trimming removed 0 bases from V and 5 bases from J, with 8 bases in between. Germline V lookup: CDR1 SGHRS, CDR2 YFSETQ. The CDR3 runs 14 residues. The chain's CDR3 is CASSLGQPNEKLFF. The CDR3 DNA is TGCGCCAGCAGCTTGGGGCAGCCCAATGAAAAACTGTTTTTT.

The CDR3 protein is CASSLDRGSPYEQYF. The CDR3 DNA sequence: TGTGCCAGCAGCTTAGATAGAGGCTCCCCCTACGAGCAGTACTTC. The rearrangement joins TRBV7-2 to TRBJ2-7, with D unclear. Germline V CDR1 and CDR2: SGHTA, FQGNSA. This CDR3 has 15 amino acids. V lost 1 base and J 2 bases, leaving 12 bases between the germline ends. Full variable domain (outside the CDR3, taken from reference TRBV7-2 and TRBJ2-7): GAGVSQSPSNKVTEKGKDVELRCDPISGHTALYWYRQSLGQGLEFLIYFQGNSAPDKSGLPSDRFSAERTGGSVSTLTIQRTQQEDSAVYLCASSLDRGSPYEQYFGPGTRLTVT.

The rearrangement joins TRBV7-9 to TRBJ1-2; 11 nucleotides match TRBD1. J gave up 8 bases and V 4 bases, and 9 bases lay outside the gene matches. The length of the CDR3 is 15 residues. Germline CDR1 SEHNR, CDR2 FQNEAQ (reference sequence). The CDR3 DNA reads TGTGCCAGCAGCTCCGGACAGGGGGCGGGAGAGGGCTACACCTTC. Residues: CASSSGQGAGEGYTF.

This chain joins TRBV5-3 and TRBJ1-1; TRBD1 is a possible D gene (5 bases). TRBV5-3 carries the ORF label, with uncertain function. The CDR3 length is 20 residues. With 3 bases removed from V and 0 bases from J, the gap between germline ends came to 27 bases. The CDR3 bases are TGTGCCAGAAGCTCAGGAGGGGCACAAACCAGGAGAACTGTGAACACTGAAGCTTTCTTT. Translation gives CARSSGGAQTRRTVNTEAFF.

This chain connects TRBV7-6 to TRBJ1-1; D is ambiguous. Germline CDR1 is SGHVS and CDR2 is FNYEAQ. Deletions cut 5 bases from V and 1 base from J, with 8 bases between. CDR3 length: 13 amino acids. CDR3 DNA sequence: TGTGCCAGCAGCGTTTCAAGGAACACTGAAGCTTTCTTT. Translated, it gives CASSVSRNTEAFF. Drawing the rest from reference TRBV7-6 and TRBJ1-1, the complete variable domain is GAGVSQSPRYKVTKRGQDVALRCDPISGHVSLYWYRQALGQGPEFLTYFNYEAQQDKSGLPNDRFSAERPEGSISTLTIQRTEQRDSAMYRCASSVSRNTEAFFGQGTRLTVV.

This chain links TRBV7-2 with TRBJ1-2, with D possibly matching TRBD1 (5 bases). The V gene lost 1 base and the J gene lost 8 bases, with 8 bases spanning the gap. CDR1 SGHTA and CDR2 FQGNSA come from the germline V gene. The CDR3 totals 12 residues. The CDR3 bases are TGTGCCAGCAGCTTAGTCAGGGAAGGCTACACCTTC. It is translated as CASSLVREGYTF.

The rearrangement links TRBV5-6 to TRBJ2-3; no firm D call. CDR3 length: 11 residues. Germline CDR1 SGHDT, CDR2 YYEEEE. V lost 4 bases, J lost 1 base, and 1 base lay in between. As DNA, the CDR3 is TGTGCCAGCAGCCGCACAGATACGCAGTATTTT. The encoded protein is CASSRTDTQYF.

This clone came up once. V gene TRBV2 combines with J gene TRBJ1-2; TRBD1 agrees at 10 bases. There are 11 residues in the CDR3. From germline, CDR1 is SNHLY and CDR2 FYNNEI. V trimming: 8 bases; J trimming: 7 bases; junction bases outside the gene matches: 1. CDR3 protein: CASGQGGGYTF. The CDR3 bases are TGTGCCAGCGGACAGGGGGGTGGCTACACCTTC.

The chain employs TRBV5-1 and TRBJ1-1, with D unresolved. V lost 0 bases and J lost 10, with 7 bases in between. This CDR3 contains 11 residues. The germline gives CDR1 SGHRS, CDR2 YFSETQ. The CDR3 spells CASSLGSLAFF. The CDR3 DNA sequence: TGCGCCAGCAGCTTGGGTTCTCTAGCTTTCTTT.

The J gene is TRBJ2-7, the V gene TRBV7-2; TRBD1 agrees at 10 bases. Germline values: CDR1 SGHTA, CDR2 FQGNSA. There are 14 residues in the CDR3. Trimming removed 4 bases from V and 4 bases from J; junction bases left unmatched: 4. CDR3 sequence (DNA): TGTGCCAGCAGCTCCGACAGGGGGCGGTACGAGCAGTACTTC. This codes for CASSSDRGRYEQYF.